This TCR beta chain appears in the sequencing data of a study of identical twins. Broader study findings: Twin sharing of out-of-frame TCR alpha was underestimated by models in monozygotic pairs. Findings depended on cross-sectional statistics rather than tracking the same donors.

Carrying unique molecular identifiers, the cDNA also gained a universal primer site through template switching. Via MiXCR, TCRdb re-called the 5' RACE reads, giving one row per CDR3 protein. Found here are 350,000 or so distinct CDR3 sequences, about 12% of them singletons; the top ten hold 7.2%. Unmatched junction bases numbered 6, after V lost 6 bases and J lost 0 bases. Germline V lookup: CDR1 MDHEN, CDR2 SYDVKM. The CDR3 sequence is 15 residues long. With respect to this clonotype: Its matching antigen is unknown.

Another study also made use of these data, one on yellow fever vaccine responses in identical twins. That work contributes: Reports say the vaccine T cell response in twins looked partly convergent and partly personalized.

The origin of this receptor is a young woman in good health. V is TRBV28 and J is TRBJ2-5; 8 bases match TRBD1. Source material: CD8+ T cells sorted from blood. This chain's CDR3 is CASSAGQANQETQYF. The CDR3 nucleotides read TGTGCCAGCAGCGCGGGACAGGCGAACCAAGAGACCCAGTACTTC.